The 9 T cell receptor beta chains presented below share a single source sample, sequenced in a study of T cell clonality in common variable immunodeficiency. Some clones are missing from TCRdb's copy, which holds only in-frame ones; the method was immunoSEQ multiplex PCR. The specimen gives under 20,000 clones without singletons; the ten biggest hold approximately 7%. These receptors have no known antigen. General study findings and limits: Reportedly, TCR beta sequences from common variable immunodeficiency showed fewer deletions and N-nucleotide insertions.

Material for sequencing was peripheral blood mononuclear cells. The receptors were gathered from a human donor with common variable immunodeficiency.

Regarding this clone: Read sequence stops 3 residues before the CDR3 end, and the germline J gene provides the missing end. This chain uses TRBV19 with TRBJ1-1; D is unresolved. The CDR3 is 12 amino acids. The ends were cut back, 7 bases at V and 3 bases at J, with 9 bases in the middle. The germline CDR1 and CDR2 sequences are LNHDA and SQIVND (reference sequence). The CDR3 region is CASKVRDTEAFF. The CDR3 bases that were read are TGTGCCAGTAAGGTCCGGGACACTGAA.

Worth noting for this clone: Read sequence stops 3 residues before the CDR3 end, and the germline J gene provides the missing end. The J gene is TRBJ1-6, the V gene TRBV7-2; D is ambiguous. V lost 5 bases and J lost 11, with 10 bases in between. There are 12 residues in the CDR3. Germline CDR1 reads SGHTA; CDR2 reads FQGNSA. This chain's CDR3 is CASSVSGPPLHF. The CDR3 bases that were read are TGTGCCAGCAGCGTCAGCGGTCCACCC.

This clone was found many times. Read data end 3 residues before the CDR3 end; the end is taken from the germline J gene. This sequence joins TRBV7-3 and TRBJ2-3; perhaps TRBD1 as D (5 bases). Germline assignment: CDR1 SGHTA and CDR2 FQGTGA. V gave up 5 bases and J gave up 2 bases, with 20 bases separating them. This CDR3 is 17 amino acids long. The sequenced part of the CDR3 DNA is TGTGCCAGCAGCCCGGGCAGCCGGACATTTTCCACAGATACG. Translating gives CASSPGSRTFSTDT. The whole CDR3 region reads CASSPGSRTFSTDTQYF.

This clone has just a few counts. The read gets to within 3 residues of the CDR3 end, and the germline J gene fills in the rest. V and J are TRBV7-9 and TRBJ2-7; D might be TRBD2 (6 bases). The ends were cut back, 5 bases at V and 6 bases at J, with 11 bases in the middle. The CDR3 spans 12 residues. Germline V gene data show CDR1 as SEHNR and CDR2 as FQNEAQ (reference sequence). CDR3 protein: CASSPTGGEQYF. CDR3 bases read: TGTGCCAGCAGCCCTACCGGGGGCGAG.

This clone was seen at least ten times. Read sequence stops 3 residues before the CDR3 end, and the germline J gene provides the missing end. The chain couples TRBV10-3 to TRBJ2-5; D perhaps matches TRBD1 (7 bases). V was pared by 5 bases and J by 5 bases, with 15 bases between. Per the germline V gene, CDR1 is ENHRY and CDR2 is SYGVKD. The CDR3 has 14 amino acids. CDR3 protein: CAISPGGSSETQYF. The DNA read from the CDR3 is TGTGCCATCAGTCCAGGGGGGTCCAGCGAGACC.

This clone showed up many times. Sequencing ends 3 residues short of the CDR3 end; the germline J gene provides the rest. V usage is TRBV4-1 and J usage is TRBJ1-3, with 10 bases lining up with TRBD1. This CDR3 has 16 residues. Germline CDR1 is MGHRA and CDR2 is YSYEKL. The V gene end was trimmed by 1 base and the J gene end by 6 bases; junction bases not matched to a gene: 6. Partial CDR3 DNA: TGCGCCAGCAGCCAAGGAGGACAGGGGGGCAAAAACACC. This codes for CASSQGGQGGKNT. The entire CDR3 reads CASSQGGQGGKNTIYF.

Comment on this clone: From the germline J gene comes the end of the CDR3, since the read stops 3 residues before it. The chain combines TRBV6-2 or TRBV6-3 with TRBJ1-6, with 9 bases matching TRBD1. This CDR3 comprises 16 residues. V gave up 2 bases and J gave up 9 bases; unmatched junction bases: 8. The germline gives CDR1 MNHEY, CDR2 SVGEGT. CDR3 DNA (partial): TGTGCCAGCAGTTACGTCCCGGGACAGGGAGGTTCACCC. It specifies CASSYVPGQGGSP. The complete CDR3 reads CASSYVPGQGGSPLHF.

This clone was seen only a few times. The read stops 3 residues short of the end of the CDR3; the missing end is completed from the germline J gene. The chain combines TRBV18 with TRBJ1-2; D possibly corresponds to TRBD1 (6 bases). V dropped 3 bases and J dropped 0 bases, with 14 bases sitting between them. CDR3 size: 16 residues. The germline gives CDR1 KGHSH, CDR2 LQKENI. CDR3 region: CASSPRTDQANYGYTF. The CDR3 DNA, read in part, is TGTGCCAGCTCACCCCGGACAGACCAAGCTAACTATGGC.

This clone was seen repeatedly, ten times or more. The CDR3 end falls 3 residues outside the read, so it is completed with the germline J gene. The V call is TRBV6-2 or TRBV6-3, the J call TRBJ2-3, with D hard to call. V shed 2 bases and J shed 4 bases, with 10 bases lying between them. CDR1 is MNHEY, CDR2 SVGEGT, per germline. There are 14 residues in the CDR3. The CDR3 loop reads CASSYLGAADTQYF. The CDR3 bases that were read are TGTGCCAGCAGTTACCTTGGTGCGGCAGATACG.